This T cell receptor (beta chain) was recorded in a study of spatial heterogeneity in lung cancer (dated by TCRdb to between 2017 and 2020). Regarding the study in general: Beta-chain transcripts were consistently detected in greater numbers than alpha-chain transcripts, which likely reflects a higher abundance of beta-chain transcripts. At surgery, both alpha and beta chains were TCR-sequenced in some 220 tumor regions, some 64 matched nontumor lung samples and just over 55 PBMC samples. In non-small cell lung cancer, the study quantitatively compared TCR alpha and beta repertoires across several tumor regions, matched nontumor lung, and blood. Nonsynonymous mutation counts, determined by whole-exome sequencing of tumor tissue, were related to features of the TCR repertoire. In the raw uncorrected reads, each unique combination of TCR and UMI appeared on average more than ten times. TCR transcript counts in tumor regions correlated strongly with a T cell transcriptional module score from matched bulk RNA-seq.

The junction shows trimming of 5 bases on V and 5 bases on J, and the gene matches do not reach 9 bases of it. CDR1 is given as SGHVS and CDR2 as FNYEAQ, both from the germline V gene. The cysteine opens and the phenylalanine closes a CDR3 of 16 amino acids. Only the CDR3 part of the read is kept: 48 bases, read in frame from the first base. The paper's findings and limits, for the study overall: Confirming at a functional level the hypothesis that regional TCRs recognize regional mutations was considered to require additional single-cell paired TCR alpha and beta sequencing. Estimated TCR-seq coverage of tumor T cells was only 7% to 8.5% for alpha chains and 13% for beta chains. Counts of ubiquitous and regional expanded TCRs were found to correlate with counts of ubiquitous and regional nonsynonymous mutations, respectively. The tumor nonsynonymous mutation count correlated with the number of expanded alpha and beta TCRs within the tumor.

This clonotype was counted ten times or more. There is no known antigen for this receptor. Base-call qualities are not available, and no considerably larger clone is one nucleotide away. The time point label for this specimen denotes: sample taken at primary tumor resection. The donors were some 72 patients from the lung TRACERx cohort who had early-stage, untreated non-small cell lung cancer. Whole RNA extracted from tumor and nontumor lung tissue, or from cryopreserved PBMC samples, was used for TCR sequencing without cell sorting. Only patients with enough RNA available from two or more tumor regions were chosen for TCR sequencing. Before selection, tumor and adjacent nontumor lung specimens were reviewed by a lung pathologist. Libraries were made using 5' RACE. Reads for this sample came from a NextSeq 500. In the TCR library protocol, a unique molecular identifier was attached to each TCR cDNA molecule so that PCR and sequencing errors could be corrected. The published analysis was carried out like this. TCR identification, UMI-based error correction and CDR3 extraction were performed with Decombinator tools. Expanded TCRs were defined as those above a frequency of 2 per 1,000, corresponding to the top 1% of the tumor frequency distribution. Expanded tumor TCRs statistically deemed absent (corrected P<0.05) from at least one tumor region were classed as regional, and all other expanded tumor TCRs were classed as ubiquitous. Rényi diversity was computed with the R vegan package after subsampling each repertoire 100 times to 5,000 TCRs. CDR3 similarity networks were constructed using string-kernel similarity of amino acid triplets, with links drawn between CDR3s whose pairwise similarity was above 0.82. TCRdb's own reprocessing of the public reads used fastp at Q25 and MiXCR and kept productive beta chains. Each CDR3 protein gets just one entry, which takes the most common genes and DNA from the rows behind it. TCRdb assigned the V and J calls; the authors' analysis was not used. The sample yields 5,400 or so distinct CDR3 sequences; around 7.1% were counted once. Jointly, the top ten make up about a fifth of the sample.

The chain couples TRBV7-6 to TRBJ1-5; a stretch of 10 junction bases matches TRBD1. The clonotype was recovered from a male donor with early-stage non-small cell lung cancer. The source was lung tumor tissue, collected at surgery. The CDR3: CASSRQGAGSDQPQHF. In nucleotide form, the sequence is TGTGCCAGCAGCCGACAGGGGGCCGGGTCGGATCAGCCCCAGCATTTT.